This is a list of T cell receptor beta chains from one sample in a study of OX40 agonist ivuxolimab in advanced cancers. Here immunoSEQ multiplex PCR was the method, and the copy in TCRdb shows in-frame clones only, minus some. The table lists approximately 99,000 clones, about 96% of them singletons, with just over 2% in the top ten. The source material was CD4+ or CD8+ T cells sorted from blood, sampled in a trial of the OX40 agonist ivuxolimab. These receptors came from an adult with an advanced solid tumor such as melanoma, head and neck, liver or kidney cancer. CDR3s leave out the opening cysteine and the closing phenylalanine or tryptophan. For some rows the clone size is stated as once, few or many, or as a class when expanded; others skip it.

cdr3_length clone_size v_call cdr3_aa
13 NA TRBV9 ASSPGGLATDTQY
13 NA TRBV4-1 ASSYSGGFGDEQF
14 few TRBV29-1 SVEGIRAGLQGGYT
12 NA TRBV28 ASSPGTRRDEQH
11 NA TRBV6-5 ASSYGKYNEQF
10 NA TRBV7-9 ASNDYDATQY
12 NA TRBV11-3 ASSSGTSAYEQY
16 NA TRBV28 ASSLPPPGQGTNYGYT
12 NA TRBV6-1 ASKTNWPHNEQF
13 NA TRBV11-2 ASSFFSSPTDTQY
14 NA TRBV11-2 ASSLQRGEGTDTQY
11 NA TRBV19 ASSISAYNEQF
11 NA TRBV9 ASSLGHVDEQF
13 NA TRBV19 ASRSIAFAGDEQF
11 NA TRBV18 ASSPSRDYEQY
14 NA TRBV4-1 ASSYQWGGRDEKLF
12 NA TRBV27 ASSLGAADTEAF
13 NA TRBV7-3 ASSIDSLANYGYT
12 once TRBV4-1 ASSRGGSNTEAF
12 NA TRBV7-2 ASSLDVEKNIQY
11 NA TRBV2 ASSENYSNEQF
14 NA TRBV10-3 AISELGGKGAETQY
13 NA TRBV12-5 ASGSVGYEGETQY
13 once TRBV6-5 ASSYRQGSGNTIY
15 once TRBV7-6 ASSFPLAGEVTDTQY
16 NA TRBV6-1 ASSAEKGLLNEASEQF
14 NA TRBV29-1 SVSSMWQGVSYEQY
12 NA TRBV11-2 ASSLAGVGNTIY